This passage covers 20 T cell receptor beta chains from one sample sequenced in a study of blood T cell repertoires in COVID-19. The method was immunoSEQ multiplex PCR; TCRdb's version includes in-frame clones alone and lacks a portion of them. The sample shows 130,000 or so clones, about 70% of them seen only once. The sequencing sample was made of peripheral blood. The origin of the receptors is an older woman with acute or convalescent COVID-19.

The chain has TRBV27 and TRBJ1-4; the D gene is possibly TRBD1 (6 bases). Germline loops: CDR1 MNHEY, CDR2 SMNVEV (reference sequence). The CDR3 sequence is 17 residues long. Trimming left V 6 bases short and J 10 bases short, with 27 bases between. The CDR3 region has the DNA TGTGCCAGCAGGGTTTCAGGTCATGGCAGGGGATCAGGAAAACTGTTTTTT. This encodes CASRVSGHGRGSGKLFF.

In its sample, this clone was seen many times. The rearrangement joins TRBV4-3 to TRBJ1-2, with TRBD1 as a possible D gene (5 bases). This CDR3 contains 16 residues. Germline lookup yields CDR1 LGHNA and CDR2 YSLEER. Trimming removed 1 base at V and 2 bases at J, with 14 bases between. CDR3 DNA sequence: TGCGCCAGCAGCCAAGCCGTTGGGGGGACCAACTATGGCTACACCTTC. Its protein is CASSQAVGGTNYGYTF.

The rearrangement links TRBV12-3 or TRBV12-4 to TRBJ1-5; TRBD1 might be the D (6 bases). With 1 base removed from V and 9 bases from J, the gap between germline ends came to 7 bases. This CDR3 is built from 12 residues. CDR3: CASSLGGRPQHF. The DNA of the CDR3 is TGTGCCAGCAGTTTAGGGGGGCGGCCCCAGCATTTT.

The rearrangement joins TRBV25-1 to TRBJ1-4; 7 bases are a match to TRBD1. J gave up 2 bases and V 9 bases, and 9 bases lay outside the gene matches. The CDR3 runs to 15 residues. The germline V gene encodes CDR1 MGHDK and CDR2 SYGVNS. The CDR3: CARGDSRSTNEKLFF. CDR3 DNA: TGTGCCAGAGGGGACAGCAGAAGCACTAATGAAAAACTGTTTTTT.

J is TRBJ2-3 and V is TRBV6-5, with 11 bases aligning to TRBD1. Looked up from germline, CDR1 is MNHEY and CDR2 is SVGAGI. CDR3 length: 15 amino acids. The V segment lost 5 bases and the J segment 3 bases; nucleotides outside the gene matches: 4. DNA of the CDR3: TGTGCCAGCAGTAGGGGACAGGGGGTAACAGATACGCAGTATTTT. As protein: CASSRGQGVTDTQYF.

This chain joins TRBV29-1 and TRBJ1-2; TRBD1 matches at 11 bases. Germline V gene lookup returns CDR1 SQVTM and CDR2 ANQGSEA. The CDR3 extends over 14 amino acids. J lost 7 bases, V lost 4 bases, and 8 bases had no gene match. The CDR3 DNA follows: TGCAGCGTTGGGAAGGGACAGGGGGTAGTTGGCTACACCTTC. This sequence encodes CSVGKGQGVVGYTF.

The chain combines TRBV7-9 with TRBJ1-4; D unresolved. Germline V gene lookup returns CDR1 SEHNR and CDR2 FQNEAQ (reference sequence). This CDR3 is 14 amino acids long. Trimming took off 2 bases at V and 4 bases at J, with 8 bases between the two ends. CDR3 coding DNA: TGTGCCAGCAGCTTAACAAATAATAATGAAAAACTGTTTTTT. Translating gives CASSLTNNNEKLFF.

The CDR3 sequence is CASSWSGGATDTQYF. DNA for the CDR3: TGTGCCAGCAGCTGGAGCGGGGGGGCCACAGATACGCAGTATTTT. The V call is TRBV5-4, the J call TRBJ2-3; 10 bases line up with TRBD2. The V and J ends lost 3 bases and 2 bases, in that order; junction bases with no gene match: 3. From germline, CDR1 is SGHNT and CDR2 YYREEE (reference sequence). CDR3 length equals 15 residues.

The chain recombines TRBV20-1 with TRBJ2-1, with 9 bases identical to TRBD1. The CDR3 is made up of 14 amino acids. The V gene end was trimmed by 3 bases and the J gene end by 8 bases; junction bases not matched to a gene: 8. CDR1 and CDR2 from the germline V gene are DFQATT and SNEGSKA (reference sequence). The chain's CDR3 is CSASDRGFSDEQFF. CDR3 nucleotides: TGCAGTGCTAGTGACAGGGGGTTTTCGGATGAGCAGTTCTTC.

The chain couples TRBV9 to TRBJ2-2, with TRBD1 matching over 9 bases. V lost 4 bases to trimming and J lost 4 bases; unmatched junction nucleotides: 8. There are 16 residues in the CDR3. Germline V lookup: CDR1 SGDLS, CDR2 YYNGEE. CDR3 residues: CASSPRTGASTGELFF. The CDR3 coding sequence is TGTGCCAGCAGCCCACGGACAGGGGCTTCCACCGGGGAGCTGTTTTTT.

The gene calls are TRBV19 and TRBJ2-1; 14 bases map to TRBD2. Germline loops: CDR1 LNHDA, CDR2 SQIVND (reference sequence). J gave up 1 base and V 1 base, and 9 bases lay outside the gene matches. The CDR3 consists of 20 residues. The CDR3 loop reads CASSIGPGTSGSRSYNEQFF. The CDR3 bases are TGTGCCAGTAGTATAGGCCCCGGGACTAGCGGGAGTAGGTCCTACAATGAGCAGTTCTTC.

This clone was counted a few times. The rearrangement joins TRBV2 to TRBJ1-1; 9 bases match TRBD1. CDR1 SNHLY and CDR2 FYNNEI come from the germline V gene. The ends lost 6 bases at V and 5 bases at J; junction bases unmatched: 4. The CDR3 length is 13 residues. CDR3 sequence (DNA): TGTGCCAGCAGGAGGGACAGGGAGACTGAAGCTTTCTTT. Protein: CASRRDRETEAFF.

The CDR3 DNA is TGTGCCAGCAGTTACGCAGTCTTCGGGCAGCCCCAGCATTTT. It encodes CASSYAVFGQPQHF. The rearrangement links TRBV27 to TRBJ1-5; D not resolved. CDR1 and CDR2 (germline): MNHEY, SMNVEV (reference sequence). CDR3 length: 14 residues. Trimming pared 4 bases from V and 7 bases from J, leaving 14 bases between.

CDR3 region: CASNTGTAYSPLHF. CDR3 DNA sequence: TGTGCCAGTAACACCGGGACAGCCTATTCACCCCTCCACTTT. The chain couples TRBV19 to TRBJ1-6, with 7 positions matching TRBD1. Germline CDR1 and CDR2: LNHDA and SQIVND (reference sequence). V was pared by 7 bases and J by 8 bases, with 8 bases of the junction left unmatched. The CDR3 is 14 amino acids.

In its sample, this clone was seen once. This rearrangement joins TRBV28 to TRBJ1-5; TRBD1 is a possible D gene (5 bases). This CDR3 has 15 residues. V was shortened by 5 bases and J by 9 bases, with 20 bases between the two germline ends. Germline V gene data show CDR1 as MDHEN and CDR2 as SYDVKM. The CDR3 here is CASSPPGGSLGPQHF. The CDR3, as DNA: TGTGCCAGCAGTCCCCCGGGGGGTTCTCTAGGGCCCCAGCATTTT.

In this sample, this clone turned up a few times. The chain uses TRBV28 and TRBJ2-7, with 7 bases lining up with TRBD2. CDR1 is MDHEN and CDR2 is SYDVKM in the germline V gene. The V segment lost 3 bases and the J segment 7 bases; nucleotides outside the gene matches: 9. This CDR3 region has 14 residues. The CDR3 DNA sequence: TGTGCCAGCAGTTTGGAGGGAGGGCCTGGGGAGCAGTACTTC. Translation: CASSLEGGPGEQYF.

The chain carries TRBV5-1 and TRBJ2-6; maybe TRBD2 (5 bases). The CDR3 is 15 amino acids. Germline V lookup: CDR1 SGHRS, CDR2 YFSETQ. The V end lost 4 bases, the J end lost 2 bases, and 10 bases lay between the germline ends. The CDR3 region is CASSLRATGANVLTF. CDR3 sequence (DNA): TGCGCCAGCAGCCTGAGGGCAACTGGGGCCAACGTCCTGACTTTC.

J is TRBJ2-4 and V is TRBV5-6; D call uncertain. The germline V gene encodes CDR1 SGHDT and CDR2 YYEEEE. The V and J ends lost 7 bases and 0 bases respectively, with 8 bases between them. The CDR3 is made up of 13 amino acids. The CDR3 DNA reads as TGTGCCAGCGTGAAGCTAGCCAAAAACATTCAGTACTTC. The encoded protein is CASVKLAKNIQYF.

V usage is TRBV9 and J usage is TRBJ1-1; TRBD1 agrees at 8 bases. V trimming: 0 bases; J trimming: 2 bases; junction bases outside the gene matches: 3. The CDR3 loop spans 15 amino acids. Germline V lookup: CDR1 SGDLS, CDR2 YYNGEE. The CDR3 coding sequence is TGTGCCAGCAGCGTAGGACAGGGGAGAAACACTGAAGCTTTCTTT. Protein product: CASSVGQGRNTEAFF.

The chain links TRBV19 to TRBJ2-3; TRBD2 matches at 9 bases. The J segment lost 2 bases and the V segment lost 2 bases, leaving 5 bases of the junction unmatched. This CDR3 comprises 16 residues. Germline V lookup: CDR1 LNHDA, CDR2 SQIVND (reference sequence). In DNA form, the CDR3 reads TGTGCCAGTAGTATAAGTGGCGGGAGGGACACAGATACGCAGTATTTT. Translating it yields CASSISGGRDTDTQYF.